This TCR beta chain was sequenced for a study of T cells in Graves' hyperthyroidism and ophthalmopathy. The germline CDR1 and CDR2 sequences are SGHAT and FQNNGV. V shed 5 bases and J shed 0 bases, with 11 bases lying between them. The CDR3 extends over 15 amino acids. TCR beta CDR3 sequences were amplified from RNA transcripts. The HTBI primer set was used in a first-round RT-PCR of the TCR CDR3. Using its own MiXCR run on the multiplex PCR reads, TCRdb lists one record per CDR3 protein. Found here are hundreds of thousands of distinct CDR3 sequences, roughly 15% of them singletons; the top ten hold roughly 19%. Pregnant or lactating patients were excluded, as were those with uncontrolled infection or other autoimmune disease. Out of 8.5 to 10 ml of fresh peripheral blood came the PBMCs.

The chain carries TRBV11-2 and TRBJ2-1; the D is unclear. The clonotype comes from a woman in her sixties with Graves' ophthalmopathy. Source material: blood. The CDR3 nucleotides read TGTGCCAGCAGCGCGCAGACGAGCTCCTACAATGAGCAGTTCTTC. Amino acids: CASSAQTSSYNEQFF.